What follows are 13 T cell receptor beta chains derived from one specimen sequenced in a study of tumor-infiltrating lymphocytes in primary liver carcinoma. The approximately 20-31 mg bulk tissue piece was not sorted before simultaneous RNA and DNA extraction. A primer matching the constant region was used to make TCR beta cDNA from approximately 520 ng of total RNA. Libraries of TCR beta came from three nested multiplex PCR rounds with slightly modified ARM-PCR. Rounds one and two of PCR, each of roughly 11 cycles, were primed with TRBV1-TRBV30 forward primers and a C-beta reverse primer. MiXCR was run by TCRdb on the multiplex PCR reads, yielding one entry per CDR3 protein. The data contain about 120,000 distinct CDR3 sequences, about two thirds of them singletons. The specimen sequenced was tumor-adjacent normal liver tissue. All receptors derive from a woman aged 60-75 years with primary liver carcinoma and hepatitis B virus infection.

This clonotype was recorded at least ten times. V and J are TRBV4-2 and TRBJ1-4; D might be TRBD1 (5 bases). Trimming cost V 0 bases and J 0 bases, with 11 bases left between them. Germline values: CDR1 LGHNA, CDR2 YNFKEQ. This CDR3 is built from 17 residues. CDR3 sequence reads: CASSQDRGWATNEKLFF. CDR3 sequence (DNA): TGTGCCAGCAGCCAAGATAGGGGTTGGGCAACTAATGAAAAACTGTTTTTT.

CDR3 in DNA: TGTGCCAGCACCCAGGGGCGAGGGACAAAACTGTTTTTT. It codes for CASTQGRGTKLFF. The chain links TRBV7-8 to TRBJ1-4; perhaps TRBD1 as D (6 bases). This CDR3 has 13 amino acids. Trimming took off 7 bases at V and 10 bases at J, with 16 bases between the two ends. Germline V gene data show CDR1 as SGHVS and CDR2 as FQNEAQ.

Remarks on this clonotype: A much larger clone differs by one base, so this may be a read error. This CDR3 reads CASSSPSQETQYF. The CDR3 DNA reads TGCGCCAGCAGCTCTCCGTCCCAAGAGACCCAGTACTTC. The chain is built from TRBV5-1 and TRBJ2-5; no clear D gene. The V gene's germline CDR1 is SGHRS and CDR2 YFSETQ. Trimming took 3 bases from V and 1 from J, leaving 7 bases between them. The CDR3 runs 13 residues.

For this clonotype: One end of the junction does not line up with germline, which may come from a read error. V and J are TRBV12-3 or TRBV12-4 and TRBJ2-7; TRBD1 aligns across 8 bases. The CDR3 length is 15 residues. The CDR3 region has the DNA TGTGCCAACACGCAAGTCGGGTCAGGGGGCTACGAGCGGTACTTC. This gives the protein CANTQVGSGGYERYF.

As for this clonotype: Relative to the germline gene, one junction end is altered; a read error may explain this. J is TRBJ2-3 and V is TRBV4-2; D may be TRBD2 (8 bases). In germline, CDR1 is LGHNA, CDR2 YNFKEQ. The CDR3 loop spans 18 amino acids. As DNA, the CDR3 is TGTACCAGCAGCCAAGAAGGCCCAGCGGGAGCTTGGACAGGTACGCAGTATTTT. Translated: CTSSQEGPAGAWTGTQYF.

This clonotype appeared many times. V is TRBV29-1 and J is TRBJ2-2; TRBD2 matches 11 bases. CDR1 is SQVTM and CDR2 is ANQGSEA in the germline V gene. CDR3 length equals 17 residues. Trimming removed 4 bases from V and 7 bases from J; junction bases left unmatched: 14. The CDR3 region has the DNA TGCAGCGTTGGGGCAGATGGTAGCGGGAGGGATCACGGGGAGCTGTTTTTT. This codes for CSVGADGSGRDHGELFF.

The sample holds one count of this clonotype. An end of the junction does not agree with germline; a read error may underlie this. The chain employs TRBV7-3 and TRBJ2-1, with 14 bases that match TRBD2. The CDR3 consists of 16 residues. The germline CDR1 and CDR2 sequences are SGHTA and FQGTGA. The CDR3: CASSRAGTSGSNEHFF. CDR3 nucleotide sequence: TGTGCCAGCAGCCGAGCCGGGACTAGCGGGAGCAACGAGCACTTCTTC.

As concerns this clonotype: At one boundary the junction diverges from the germline segment, which might be a read error. V and J are TRBV6-1 and TRBJ2-7; 8 bases are a match to TRBD2. CDR1 MNHNS and CDR2 SASEGT come from the germline V gene. This CDR3 is built from 13 residues. CDR3 bases: TGTGCCGGCAGTGTCCACTTAGCGGGGGAGCAGTACTTC. Residues: CAGSVHLAGEQYF.

This clonotype has just one count. One end of the junction is discordant with germline, which a read error may explain. The genes are TRBV14 and TRBJ2-2; D might be TRBD2 (5 bases). The CDR3 length is 16 residues. Germline V lookup: CDR1 SGHDN, CDR2 FVKESK. CDR3 sequence reads: CASNQKLTANTGELFF. The CDR3 coding sequence is TGTGCCAGCAACCAAAAACTCACAGCGAACACCGGGGAACTGTTTTTT.

Concerning this clonotype: A single base separates this from a much larger clone, so it may be a read error. V usage is TRBV5-1 and J usage is TRBJ1-4; possibly TRBD1 for D (5 bases). From germline, CDR1 is SGHRS and CDR2 YFSETQ. With 7 bases removed from V and 4 bases from J, the gap between germline ends came to 14 bases. This CDR3 contains 14 residues. The CDR3 region is CASCTTVNNEKLFF. DNA of the CDR3: TGCGCCAGCTGCACGACAGTGAATAATGAAAAACTGTTTTTT.

This rearrangement joins TRBV11-2 to TRBJ2-2, with D unclear. With 9 bases removed from V and 4 bases from J, the gap between germline ends came to 21 bases. The CDR3 contains 16 residues. Germline V lookup: CDR1 SGHAT, CDR2 FQNNGV. The CDR3 DNA reads as TGTGCCAGTGGCGACGGACGCAACACGAGCACCGGGGAGCTGTTTTTT. Its translation: CASGDGRNTSTGELFF.

Note on this clonotype: This may arise from a read error, as a much more abundant clone is one base away. The conserved final phenylalanine or tryptophan is absent from the CDR3, which likely points to a read error. The genes are TRBV13 and TRBJ2-7; no definite D call. The V end lost 1 base, the J end lost 7 bases, and 17 bases lay between the germline ends. This CDR3 has 15 residues. Germline CDR1 and CDR2: PRHDT and FYEKMQ (reference sequence). The CDR3 sequence is CASSLVGHRLGEQYL. The CDR3, as DNA: TGTGCCAGCAGCTTAGTAGGGCACCGGCTAGGGGAGCAGTACCTC.

This chain uses TRBV6-5 with TRBJ2-1; D gene unclear. V gave up 10 bases and J gave up 15 bases, with 22 bases separating them. Per germline, CDR1 MNHEY and CDR2 SVGAGI. This CDR3 region has 12 residues. The CDR3 loop is CANTRRSGEWFF. The CDR3 DNA sequence: TGTGCCAACACCAGGCGCTCCGGAGAGTGGTTCTTC.